This T cell receptor beta chain was recorded in a study of T cell repertoires in cytomegalovirus infection. In the case of this clonotype: Its antigen is undetermined.

The ends were cut back, 2 bases at V and 3 bases at J, with 10 bases in the middle. The CDR3 sequence is 14 residues long. The germline CDR1 and CDR2 sequences are MDHEN and SYDVKM. TCRdb recomputed calls from the reads with MiXCR, one row per CDR3 protein. The table records about half a million distinct CDR3 sequences, around 30% of them present only once. The source of this sequence is a human donor in good health (CMV status not recorded). Some clones in this sample may be carry-over from other donors' samples. This chain uses TRBV28 with TRBJ2-5; the D is unclear. Sequencing was performed on cultured PBMCs, taken from culture after CMV antigen stimulation. CDR3 loop: CASSLVGWEETQYF. The CDR3 DNA reads TGTGCCAGCAGTTTAGTGGGATGGGAAGAGACCCAGTACTTC. Combining the CDR3 with reference TRBV28 and TRBJ2-5 gives the whole variable domain DVKVTQSSRYLVKRTGEKVFLECVQDMDHENMFWYRQDPGLGLRLIYFSYDVKMKEKGDIPEGYSVSREKKERFSLILESASTNQTSMYLCASSLVGWEETQYFGPGTRLLVL.